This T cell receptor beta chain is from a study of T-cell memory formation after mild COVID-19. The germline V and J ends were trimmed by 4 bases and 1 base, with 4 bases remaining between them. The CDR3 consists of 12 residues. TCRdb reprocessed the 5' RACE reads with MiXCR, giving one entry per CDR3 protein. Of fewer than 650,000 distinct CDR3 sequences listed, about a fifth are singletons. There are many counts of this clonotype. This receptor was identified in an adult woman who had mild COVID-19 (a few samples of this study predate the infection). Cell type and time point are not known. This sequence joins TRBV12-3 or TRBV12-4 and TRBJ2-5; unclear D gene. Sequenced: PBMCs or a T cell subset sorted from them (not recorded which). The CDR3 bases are TGTGCCAGCAGTTCCATCCAAGAGACCCAGTACTTC. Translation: CASSSIQETQYF.